This TCR beta chain was observed in a study of early T cells in non-severe SARS-CoV-2 infection. Study in general: Sequencing was performed on bulk RNA from unsorted whole blood, leaving chains unpaired. Whole-study findings and limits: Anti-spike CD8 responses were favored by VDJdb matching, which missed private and CD4 specificities.

Comments on this clonotype: Its target is unknown.

Researchers attached unique molecular identifiers to individual cDNA molecules. TCRdb reanalysed the 5' RACE reads using MiXCR and keeps one entry per CDR3 protein. The data show under 60,000 distinct CDR3 sequences, approximately 8% seen once. This clonotype was obtained from an adult who was a healthcare worker with PCR-confirmed SARS-CoV-2 infection or an uninfected control (not recorded which). What was sequenced was whole blood.

The CDR3 protein is CASSLAPSLGREKLFF. The CDR3 DNA reads as TGTGCCAGCAGTTTAGCGCCAAGCCTGGGGCGGGAAAAACTGTTTTTT. The V and J genes are TRBV12-3 or TRBV12-4 and TRBJ1-4, with a weak D call TRBD1 (5 bases). The V end was cut by 0 bases, the J end by 8 bases, with 16 bases between. The CDR3 length is 16 residues.